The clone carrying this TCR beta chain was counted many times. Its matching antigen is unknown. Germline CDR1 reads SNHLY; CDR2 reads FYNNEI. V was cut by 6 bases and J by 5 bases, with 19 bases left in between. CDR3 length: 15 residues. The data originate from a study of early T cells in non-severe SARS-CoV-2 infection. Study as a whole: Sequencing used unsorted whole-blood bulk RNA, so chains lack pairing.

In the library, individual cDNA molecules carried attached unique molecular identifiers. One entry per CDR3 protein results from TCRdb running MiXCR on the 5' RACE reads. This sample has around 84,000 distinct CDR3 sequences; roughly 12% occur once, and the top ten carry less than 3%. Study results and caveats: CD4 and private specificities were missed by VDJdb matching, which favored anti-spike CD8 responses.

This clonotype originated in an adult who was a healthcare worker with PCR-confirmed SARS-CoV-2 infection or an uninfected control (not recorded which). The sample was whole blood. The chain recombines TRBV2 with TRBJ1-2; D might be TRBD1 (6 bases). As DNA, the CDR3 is TGTGCCAGCAGCCGAAGGGGGAACCCCTTTTATGGCTACACCTTC. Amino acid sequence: CASSRRGNPFYGYTF.